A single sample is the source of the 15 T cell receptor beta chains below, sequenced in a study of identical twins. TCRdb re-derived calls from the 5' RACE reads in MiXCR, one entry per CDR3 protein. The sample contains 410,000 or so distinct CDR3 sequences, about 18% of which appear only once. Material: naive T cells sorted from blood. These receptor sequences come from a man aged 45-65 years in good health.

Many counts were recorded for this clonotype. CDR3 sequence (DNA): TGCAGTGCTAGAGTGAGGACCCCTGAAGCTTTCTTT. Its translation: CSARVRTPEAFF. This chain joins TRBV20-1 and TRBJ1-1; the D is unclear. The germline V and J ends were trimmed by 1 base and 6 bases, with 9 bases remaining between them. The V gene's germline CDR1 is DFQATT and CDR2 SNEGSKA (reference sequence). This CDR3 has 12 amino acids.

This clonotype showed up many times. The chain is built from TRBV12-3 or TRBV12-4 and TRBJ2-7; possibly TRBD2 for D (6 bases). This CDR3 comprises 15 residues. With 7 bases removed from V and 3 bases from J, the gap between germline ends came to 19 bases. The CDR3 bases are TGTGCCAGCACCCTTAGCGGAGGCCTGGGCTACGAGCAGTACTTC. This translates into CASTLSGGLGYEQYF.

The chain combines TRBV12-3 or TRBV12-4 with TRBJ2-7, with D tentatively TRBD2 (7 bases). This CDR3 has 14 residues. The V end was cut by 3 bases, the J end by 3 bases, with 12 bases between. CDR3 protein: CASSFGGGHYEQYF. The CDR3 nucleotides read TGTGCCAGCAGTTTTGGGGGGGGGCACTACGAGCAGTACTTC.

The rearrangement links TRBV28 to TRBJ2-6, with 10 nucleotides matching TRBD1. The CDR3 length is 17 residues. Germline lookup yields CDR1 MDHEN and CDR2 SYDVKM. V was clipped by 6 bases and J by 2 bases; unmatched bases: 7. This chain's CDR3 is CASRADRGKTGANVLTF. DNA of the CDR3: TGTGCCAGCAGGGCGGACAGGGGGAAAACTGGGGCCAACGTCCTGACTTTC.

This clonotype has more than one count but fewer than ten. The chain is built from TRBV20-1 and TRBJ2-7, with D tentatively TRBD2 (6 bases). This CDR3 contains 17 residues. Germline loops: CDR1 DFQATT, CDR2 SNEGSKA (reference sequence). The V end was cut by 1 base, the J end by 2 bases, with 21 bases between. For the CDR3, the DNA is TGCAGTGCTAGAGGGGTTAGCGGCACAATTAGAACCTACGAGCAGTACTTC. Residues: CSARGVSGTIRTYEQYF.

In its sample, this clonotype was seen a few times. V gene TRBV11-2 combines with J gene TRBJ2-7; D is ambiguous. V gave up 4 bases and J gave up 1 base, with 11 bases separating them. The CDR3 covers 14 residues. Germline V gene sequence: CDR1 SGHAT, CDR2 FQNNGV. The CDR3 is CASSSVSVSYEQYF. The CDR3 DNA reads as TGTGCCAGCAGCTCCGTCAGCGTATCCTACGAGCAGTACTTC.

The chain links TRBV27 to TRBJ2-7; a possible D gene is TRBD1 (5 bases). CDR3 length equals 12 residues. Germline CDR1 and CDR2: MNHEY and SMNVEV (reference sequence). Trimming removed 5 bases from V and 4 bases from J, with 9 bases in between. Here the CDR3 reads CASSTRDYEQYF. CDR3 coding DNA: TGTGCCAGCAGTACCAGGGATTACGAGCAGTACTTC.

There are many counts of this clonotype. The CDR3 is CASNRDRTYGYTF. In DNA, the CDR3 is TGTGCCAGCAACCGGGACAGGACCTATGGCTACACCTTC. The chain has TRBV12-3 or TRBV12-4 and TRBJ1-2, with TRBD1 matching over 8 bases. Trimming at V came to 7 bases and at J to 4 bases, leaving 5 bases not matched to a gene. CDR3 length: 13 amino acids.

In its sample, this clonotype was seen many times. CDR3 DNA sequence: TGCGCCAGCAGCTTGGGACACGGTGTCATAGAGCAGTACTTC. It translates to CASSLGHGVIEQYF. The chain is built from TRBV5-1 and TRBJ2-7; D remains ambiguous. V lost 0 bases, J lost 7 bases, and 14 bases lay in between. From germline, CDR1 is SGHRS and CDR2 YFSETQ. CDR3 length: 14 amino acids.

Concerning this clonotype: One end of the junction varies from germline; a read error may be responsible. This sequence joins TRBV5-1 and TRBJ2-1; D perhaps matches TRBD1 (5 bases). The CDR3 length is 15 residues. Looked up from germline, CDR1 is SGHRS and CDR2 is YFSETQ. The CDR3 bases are TGTGCCAGCAGCCTCACAGGAGTCTCCTACAATGAGCAGTTCTTC. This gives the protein CASSLTGVSYNEQFF. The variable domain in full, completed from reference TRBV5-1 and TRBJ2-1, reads KAGVTQTPRYLIKTRGQQVTLSCSPISGHRSVSWYQQTPGQGLQFLFEYFSETQRNKGNFPGRFSGRQFSNSRSEMNVSTLELGDSALYLCASSLTGVSYNEQFFGPGTRLTVL.

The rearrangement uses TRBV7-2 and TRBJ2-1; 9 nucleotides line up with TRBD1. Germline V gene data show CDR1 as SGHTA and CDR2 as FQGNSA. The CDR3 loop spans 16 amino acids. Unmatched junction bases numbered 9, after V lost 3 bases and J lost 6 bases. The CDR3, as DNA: TGTGCCAGCAGCTTCATTCCGGGACAGGGATCCAATGAGCAGTTCTTC. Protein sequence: CASSFIPGQGSNEQFF.

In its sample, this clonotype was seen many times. Written as DNA, the CDR3 is TGCAGCGTTGACCTCAGGGGCCCCGGTTACAATGAGCAGTTCTTC. Amino acid sequence: CSVDLRGPGYNEQFF. The chain couples TRBV29-1 to TRBJ2-1; a weak D match, TRBD1 (6 bases). With 3 bases removed from V and 4 bases from J, the gap between germline ends came to 16 bases. The CDR3 has 15 residues. Germline V gives CDR1 SQVTM, CDR2 ANQGSEA.

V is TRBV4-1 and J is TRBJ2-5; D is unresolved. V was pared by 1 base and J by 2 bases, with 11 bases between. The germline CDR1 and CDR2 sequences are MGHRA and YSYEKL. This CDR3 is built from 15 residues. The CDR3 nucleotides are TGCGCCAGCAGCCAAGGATACAGCTCTCAAGAGACCCAGTACTTC. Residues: CASSQGYSSQETQYF.

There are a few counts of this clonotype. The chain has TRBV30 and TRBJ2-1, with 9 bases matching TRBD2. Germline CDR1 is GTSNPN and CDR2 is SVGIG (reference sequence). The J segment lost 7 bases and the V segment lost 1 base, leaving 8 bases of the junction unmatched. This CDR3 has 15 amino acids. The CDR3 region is CAWSATRGRGNEQFF. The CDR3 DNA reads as TGTGCCTGGAGTGCCACGCGCGGGAGGGGAAATGAGCAGTTCTTC.

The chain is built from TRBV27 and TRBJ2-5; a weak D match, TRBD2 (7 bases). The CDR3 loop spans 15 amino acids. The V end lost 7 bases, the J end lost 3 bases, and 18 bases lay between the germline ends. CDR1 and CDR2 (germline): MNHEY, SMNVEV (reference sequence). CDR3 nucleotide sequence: TGTGCCAGCAAATCAGAAGGGGGGGCAGAAGAGACCCAGTACTTC. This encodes CASKSEGGAEETQYF.